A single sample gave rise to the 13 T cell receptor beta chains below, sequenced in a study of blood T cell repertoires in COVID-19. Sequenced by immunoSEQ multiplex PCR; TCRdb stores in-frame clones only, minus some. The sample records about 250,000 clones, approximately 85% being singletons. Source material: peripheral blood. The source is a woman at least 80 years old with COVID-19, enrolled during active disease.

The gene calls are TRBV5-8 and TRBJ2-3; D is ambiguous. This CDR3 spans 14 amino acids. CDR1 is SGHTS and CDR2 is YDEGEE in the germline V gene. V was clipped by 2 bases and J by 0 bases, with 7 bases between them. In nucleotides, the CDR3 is TGTGCCAGCAGCTTAGCGCGGAGCACAGATACGCAGTATTTT. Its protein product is CASSLARSTDTQYF. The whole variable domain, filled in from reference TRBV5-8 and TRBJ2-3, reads EAGVTQSPTHLIKTRGQQATLRCSPISGHTSVYWYQQALGLGLQFLLWYDEGEERNRGNFPPRFSGRQFPNYSSELNVNALELEDSALYLCASSLARSTDTQYFGPGTRLTVL.

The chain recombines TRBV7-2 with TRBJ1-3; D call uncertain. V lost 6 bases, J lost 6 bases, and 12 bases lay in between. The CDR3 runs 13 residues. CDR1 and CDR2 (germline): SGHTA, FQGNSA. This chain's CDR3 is CASSPGYLNTIYF. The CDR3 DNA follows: TGTGCCAGCAGTCCCGGGTACCTAAACACCATATATTTT. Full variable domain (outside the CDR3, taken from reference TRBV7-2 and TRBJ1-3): GAGVSQSPSNKVTEKGKDVELRCDPISGHTALYWYRQSLGQGLEFLIYFQGNSAPDKSGLPSDRFSAERTGGSVSTLTIQRTQQEDSAVYLCASSPGYLNTIYFGEGSWLTVV.

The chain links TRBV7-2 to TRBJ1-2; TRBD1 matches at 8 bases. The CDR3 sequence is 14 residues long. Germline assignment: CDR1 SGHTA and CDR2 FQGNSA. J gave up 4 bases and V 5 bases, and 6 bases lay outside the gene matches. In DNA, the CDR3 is TGTGCCAGCAGCCCAGACGGACAGGGCTATGGCTACACCTTC. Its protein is CASSPDGQGYGYTF.

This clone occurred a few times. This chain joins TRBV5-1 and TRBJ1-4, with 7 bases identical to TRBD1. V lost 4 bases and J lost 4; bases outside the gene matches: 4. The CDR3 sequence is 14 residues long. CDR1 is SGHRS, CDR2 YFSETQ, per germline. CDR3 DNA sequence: TGCGCCAGCAGCCGGGACAGCTATAATGAAAAACTGTTTTTT. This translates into CASSRDSYNEKLFF.

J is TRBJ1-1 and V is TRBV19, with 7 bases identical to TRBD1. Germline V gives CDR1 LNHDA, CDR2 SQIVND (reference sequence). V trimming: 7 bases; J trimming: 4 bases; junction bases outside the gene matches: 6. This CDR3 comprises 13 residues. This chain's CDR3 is CASNGQVITEAFF. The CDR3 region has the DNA TGTGCCAGTAATGGACAGGTGATCACTGAAGCTTTCTTT.

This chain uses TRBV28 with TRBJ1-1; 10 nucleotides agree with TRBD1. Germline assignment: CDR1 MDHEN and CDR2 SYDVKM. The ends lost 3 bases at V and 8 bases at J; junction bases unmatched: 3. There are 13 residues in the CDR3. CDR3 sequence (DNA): TGTGCCAGCAGTTTCCCGGACAGGGGGGAAGCTTTCTTT. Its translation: CASSFPDRGEAFF.

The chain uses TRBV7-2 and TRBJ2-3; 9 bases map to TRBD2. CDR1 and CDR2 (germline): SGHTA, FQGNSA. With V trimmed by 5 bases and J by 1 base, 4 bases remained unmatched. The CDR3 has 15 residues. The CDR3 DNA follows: TGTGCCAGCAGCAGACTAGCGGTGGGCACAGATACGCAGTATTTT. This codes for CASSRLAVGTDTQYF.

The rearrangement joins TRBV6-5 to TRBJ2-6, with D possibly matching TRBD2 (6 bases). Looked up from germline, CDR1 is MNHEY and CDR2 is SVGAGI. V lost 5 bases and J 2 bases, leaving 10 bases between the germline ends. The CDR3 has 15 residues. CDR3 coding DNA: TGTGCCAGCAGTCCAACGGGAGCTGGGGCCAACGTCCTGACTTTC. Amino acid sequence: CASSPTGAGANVLTF.

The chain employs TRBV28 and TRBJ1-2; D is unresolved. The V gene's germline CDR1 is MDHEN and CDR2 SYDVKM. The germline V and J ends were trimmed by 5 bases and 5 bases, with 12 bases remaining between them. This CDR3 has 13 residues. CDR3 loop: CASSPGIGYGYTF. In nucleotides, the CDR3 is TGTGCCAGCAGTCCCGGGATAGGGTATGGCTACACCTTC.

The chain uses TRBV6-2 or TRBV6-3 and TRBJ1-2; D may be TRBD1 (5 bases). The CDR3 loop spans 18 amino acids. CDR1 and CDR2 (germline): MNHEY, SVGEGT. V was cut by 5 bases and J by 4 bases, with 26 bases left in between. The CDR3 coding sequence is TGTGCCAGCAGTCCCGTACCCTCAACAGGCCGTGGGGCCTATGGCTACACCTTC. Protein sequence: CASSPVPSTGRGAYGYTF.

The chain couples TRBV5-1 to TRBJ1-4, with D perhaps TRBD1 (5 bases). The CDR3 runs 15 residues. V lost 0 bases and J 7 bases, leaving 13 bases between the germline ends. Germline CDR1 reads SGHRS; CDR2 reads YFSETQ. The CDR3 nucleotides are TGCGCCAGCAGCTTGGGTGGGGCGCAGGGTGAAAAACTGTTTTTT. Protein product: CASSLGGAQGEKLFF.

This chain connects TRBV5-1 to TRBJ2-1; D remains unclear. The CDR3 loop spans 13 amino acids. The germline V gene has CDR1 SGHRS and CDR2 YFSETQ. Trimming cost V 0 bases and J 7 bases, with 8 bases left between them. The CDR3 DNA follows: TGCGCCAGCAGCTTGGGTGGGCAAAATGAGCAGTTCTTC. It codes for CASSLGGQNEQFF.

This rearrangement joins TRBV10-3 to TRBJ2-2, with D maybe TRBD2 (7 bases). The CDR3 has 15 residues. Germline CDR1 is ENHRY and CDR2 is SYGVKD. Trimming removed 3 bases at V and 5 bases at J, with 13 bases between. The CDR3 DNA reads TGTGCCATCAGTGACGGGGGGCTTGTAACCGGGGAGCTGTTTTTT. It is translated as CAISDGGLVTGELFF.